This TCR beta chain appears in the sequencing data of a study of blood T cell repertoires in COVID-19. Study in general: Samples of COVID-19 (acute and convalescent) were obtained from the United States, Italy and Spain.

This CDR3 has 14 residues. From germline, CDR1 is SGHTA and CDR2 FQGNSA. The V and J ends lost 5 bases and 5 bases, in that order; junction bases with no gene match: 7. Per the authors' pipeline: Reference gene primer amplification in the assay estimated nucleated cell counts. The table came from immunoSEQ multiplex PCR; TCRdb's copy has only in-frame clones and leaves some out. V and J calls and clone size are copied from that table; D and trimming were computed from the DNA. The sample has around 310,000 clones; 85% to 90% are singletons. The sample consisted of peripheral blood. The rearrangement uses TRBV7-2 and TRBJ1-2; 8 bases agree with TRBD1. This clonotype originated in a woman in her 40s with COVID-19, enrolled during active disease. For the CDR3, the DNA is TGTGCCAGCAGCCTAGACAGGGGCACTTATGGCTACACCTTC. As protein: CASSLDRGTYGYTF.